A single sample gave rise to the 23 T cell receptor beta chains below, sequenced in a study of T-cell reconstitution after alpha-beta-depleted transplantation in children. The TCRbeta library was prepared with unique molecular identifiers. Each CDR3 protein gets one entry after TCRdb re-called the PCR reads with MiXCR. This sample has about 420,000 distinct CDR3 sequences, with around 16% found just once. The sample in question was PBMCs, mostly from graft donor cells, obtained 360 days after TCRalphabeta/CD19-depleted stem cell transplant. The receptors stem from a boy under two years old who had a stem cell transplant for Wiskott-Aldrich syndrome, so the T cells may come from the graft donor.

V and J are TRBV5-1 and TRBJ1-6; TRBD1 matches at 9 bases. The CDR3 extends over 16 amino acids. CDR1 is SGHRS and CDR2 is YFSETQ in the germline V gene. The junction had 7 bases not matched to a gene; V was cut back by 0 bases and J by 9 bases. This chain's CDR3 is CASSLVAGTGSSPLHF. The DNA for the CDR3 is TGCGCCAGCAGCTTGGTTGCCGGGACAGGGTCTTCACCCCTCCACTTT.

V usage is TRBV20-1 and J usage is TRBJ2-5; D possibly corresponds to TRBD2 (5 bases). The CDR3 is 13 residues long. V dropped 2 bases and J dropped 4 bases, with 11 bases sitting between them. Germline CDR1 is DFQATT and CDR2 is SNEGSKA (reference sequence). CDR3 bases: TGCAGTGCTAGAATCCTAGGGAGAGAGACCCAGTACTTC. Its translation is CSARILGRETQYF.

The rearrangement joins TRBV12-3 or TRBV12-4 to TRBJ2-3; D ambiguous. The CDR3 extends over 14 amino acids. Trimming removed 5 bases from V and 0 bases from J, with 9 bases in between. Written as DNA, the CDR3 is TGTGCCAGCAGTCCGTTATCTAGCACAGATACGCAGTATTTT. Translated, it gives CASSPLSSTDTQYF.

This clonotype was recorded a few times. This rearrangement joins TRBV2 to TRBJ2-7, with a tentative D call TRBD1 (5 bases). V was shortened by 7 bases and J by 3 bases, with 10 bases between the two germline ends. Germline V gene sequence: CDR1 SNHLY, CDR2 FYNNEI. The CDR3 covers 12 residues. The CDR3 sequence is CASTQGFYEQYF. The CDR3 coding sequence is TGTGCCAGCACCCAGGGTTTCTACGAGCAGTACTTC.

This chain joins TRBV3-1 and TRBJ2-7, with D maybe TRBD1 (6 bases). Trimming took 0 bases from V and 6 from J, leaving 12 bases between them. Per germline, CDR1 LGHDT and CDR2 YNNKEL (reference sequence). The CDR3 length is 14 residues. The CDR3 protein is CASSQEALRGEQYF. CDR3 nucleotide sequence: TGTGCCAGCAGCCAAGAAGCCCTCAGGGGCGAGCAGTACTTC.

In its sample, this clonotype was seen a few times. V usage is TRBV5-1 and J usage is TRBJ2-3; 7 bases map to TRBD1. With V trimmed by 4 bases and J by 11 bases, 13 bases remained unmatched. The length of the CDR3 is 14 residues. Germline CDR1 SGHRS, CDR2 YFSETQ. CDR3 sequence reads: CASSPRTGSDGQYF. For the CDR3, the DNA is TGCGCCAGCAGCCCACGGACAGGCTCAGATGGGCAGTATTTT.

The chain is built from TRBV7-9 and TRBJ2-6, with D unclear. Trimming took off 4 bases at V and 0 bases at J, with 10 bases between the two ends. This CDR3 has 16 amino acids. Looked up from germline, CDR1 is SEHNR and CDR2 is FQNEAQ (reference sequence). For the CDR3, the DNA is TGTGCCAGCAGCTCCTATACAGTCTCTGGGGCCAACGTCCTGACTTTC. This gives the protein CASSSYTVSGANVLTF. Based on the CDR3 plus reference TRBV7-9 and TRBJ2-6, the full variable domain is DTGVSQNPRHKITKRGQNVTFRCDPISEHNRLYWYRQTLGQGPEFLTYFQNEAQLEKSRLLSDRFSAERPKGSFSTLEIQRTEQGDSAMYLCASSSYTVSGANVLTFGAGSRLTVL.

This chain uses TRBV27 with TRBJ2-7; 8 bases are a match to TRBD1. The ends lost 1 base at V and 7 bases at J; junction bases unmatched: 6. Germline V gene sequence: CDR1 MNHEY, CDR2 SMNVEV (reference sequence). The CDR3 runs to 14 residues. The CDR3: CASSLFQGAGEQYF. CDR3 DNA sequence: TGTGCCAGCAGTTTATTTCAGGGGGCTGGTGAGCAGTACTTC.

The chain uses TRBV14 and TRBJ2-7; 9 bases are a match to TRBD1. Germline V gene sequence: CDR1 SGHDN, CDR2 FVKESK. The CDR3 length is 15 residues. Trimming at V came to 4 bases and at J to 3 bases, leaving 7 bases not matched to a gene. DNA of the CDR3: TGTGCCAGCAGCCGTAGGACAGGGGCGCACTACGAGCAGTACTTC. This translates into CASSRRTGAHYEQYF.

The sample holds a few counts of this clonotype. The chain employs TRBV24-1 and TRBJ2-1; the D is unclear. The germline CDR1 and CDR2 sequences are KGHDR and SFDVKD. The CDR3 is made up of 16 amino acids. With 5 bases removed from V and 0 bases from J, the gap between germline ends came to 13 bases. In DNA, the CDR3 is TGTGCCACCAGTGCCTTGACTCCTTTCTCCTACAATGAGCAGTTCTTC. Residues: CATSALTPFSYNEQFF.

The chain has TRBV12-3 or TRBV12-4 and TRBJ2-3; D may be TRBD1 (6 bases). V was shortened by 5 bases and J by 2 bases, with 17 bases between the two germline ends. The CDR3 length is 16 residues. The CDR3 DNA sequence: TGTGCCAGCAGTCCCACAGGGATGTTGCACACAGATACGCAGTATTTT. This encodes CASSPTGMLHTDTQYF.

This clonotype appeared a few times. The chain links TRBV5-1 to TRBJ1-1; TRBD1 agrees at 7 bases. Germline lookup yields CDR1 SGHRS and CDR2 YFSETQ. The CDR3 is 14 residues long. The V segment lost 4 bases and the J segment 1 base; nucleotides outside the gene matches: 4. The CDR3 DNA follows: TGCGCCAGCAGCGCCCAGGGGGGGAACACTGAAGCTTTCTTT. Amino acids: CASSAQGGNTEAFF.

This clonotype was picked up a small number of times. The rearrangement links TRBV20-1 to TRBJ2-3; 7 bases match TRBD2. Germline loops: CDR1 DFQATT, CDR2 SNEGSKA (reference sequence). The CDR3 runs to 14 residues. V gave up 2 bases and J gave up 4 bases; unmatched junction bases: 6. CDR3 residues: CSARRVRGADTQYF. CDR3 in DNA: TGCAGTGCTAGACGCGTCCGGGGGGCAGATACGCAGTATTTT.

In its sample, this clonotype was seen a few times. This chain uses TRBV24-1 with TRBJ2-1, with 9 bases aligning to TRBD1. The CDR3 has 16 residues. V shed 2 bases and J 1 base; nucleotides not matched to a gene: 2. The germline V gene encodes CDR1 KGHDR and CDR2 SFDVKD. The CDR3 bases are TGTGCCACCAGTGATTCCGGGACAGGGTCCTACAATGAGCAGTTCTTC. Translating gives CATSDSGTGSYNEQFF.

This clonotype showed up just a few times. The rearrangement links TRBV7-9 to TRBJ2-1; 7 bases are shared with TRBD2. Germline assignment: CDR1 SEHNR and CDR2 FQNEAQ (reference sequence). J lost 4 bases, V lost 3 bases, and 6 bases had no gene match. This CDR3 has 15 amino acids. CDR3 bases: TGTGCCAGCAGCTTGACGGGACTAACTTACAATGAGCAGTTCTTC. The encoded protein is CASSLTGLTYNEQFF.

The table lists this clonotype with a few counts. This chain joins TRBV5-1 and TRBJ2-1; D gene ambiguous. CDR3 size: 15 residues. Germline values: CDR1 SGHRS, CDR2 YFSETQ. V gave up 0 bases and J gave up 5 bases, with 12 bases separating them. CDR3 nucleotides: TGCGCCAGCAGCTTGGCAGTGGAGCCTAACAATGAGCAGTTCTTC. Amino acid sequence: CASSLAVEPNNEQFF.

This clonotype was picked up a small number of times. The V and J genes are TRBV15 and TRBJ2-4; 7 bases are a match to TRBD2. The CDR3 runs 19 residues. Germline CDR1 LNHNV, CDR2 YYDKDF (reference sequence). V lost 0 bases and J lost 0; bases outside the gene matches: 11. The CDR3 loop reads CATSRDRGSGLIAKNIQYF. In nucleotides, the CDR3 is TGTGCCACCAGCAGAGATCGCGGGAGTGGACTAATAGCCAAAAACATTCAGTACTTC.

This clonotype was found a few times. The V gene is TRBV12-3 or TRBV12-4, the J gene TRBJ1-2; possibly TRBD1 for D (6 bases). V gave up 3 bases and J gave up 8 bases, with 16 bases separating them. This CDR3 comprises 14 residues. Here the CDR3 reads CASSFLGGGPGYTF. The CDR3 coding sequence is TGTGCCAGCAGTTTTTTGGGGGGGGGGCCCGGCTACACCTTC.

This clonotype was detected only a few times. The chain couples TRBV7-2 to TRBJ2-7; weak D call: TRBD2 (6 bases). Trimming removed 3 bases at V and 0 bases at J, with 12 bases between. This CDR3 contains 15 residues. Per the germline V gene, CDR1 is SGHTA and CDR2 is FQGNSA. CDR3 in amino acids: CASSLYGSLSYEQYF. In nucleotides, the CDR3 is TGTGCCAGCAGCTTGTACGGGAGCCTCTCCTACGAGCAGTACTTC.

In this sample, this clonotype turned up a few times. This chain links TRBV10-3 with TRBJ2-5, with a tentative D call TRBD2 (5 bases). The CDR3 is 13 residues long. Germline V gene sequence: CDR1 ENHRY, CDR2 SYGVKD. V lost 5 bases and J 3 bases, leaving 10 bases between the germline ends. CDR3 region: CAISPFGEETQYF. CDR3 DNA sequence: TGTGCCATCAGTCCGTTCGGGGAAGAGACCCAGTACTTC.

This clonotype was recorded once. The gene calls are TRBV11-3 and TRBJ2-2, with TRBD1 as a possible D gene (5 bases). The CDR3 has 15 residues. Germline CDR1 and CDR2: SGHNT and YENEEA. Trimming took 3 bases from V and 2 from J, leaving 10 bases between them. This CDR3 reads CASSLRQFNTGELFF. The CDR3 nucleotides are TGTGCCAGCAGCTTGAGACAGTTCAACACCGGGGAGCTGTTTTTT. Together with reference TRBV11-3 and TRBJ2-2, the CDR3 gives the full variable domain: EAGVVQSPRYKIIEKKQPVAFWCNPISGHNTLYWYLQNLGQGPELLIRYENEEAVDDSQLPKDRFSAERLKGVDSTLKIQPAELGDSAVYLCASSLRQFNTGELFFGEGSRLTVL.

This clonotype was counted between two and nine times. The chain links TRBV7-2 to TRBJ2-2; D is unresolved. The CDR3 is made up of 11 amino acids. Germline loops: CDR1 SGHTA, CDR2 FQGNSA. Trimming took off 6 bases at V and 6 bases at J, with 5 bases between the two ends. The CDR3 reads CASRKAGELFF. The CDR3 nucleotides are TGTGCCAGCAGGAAGGCCGGGGAGCTGTTTTTT.

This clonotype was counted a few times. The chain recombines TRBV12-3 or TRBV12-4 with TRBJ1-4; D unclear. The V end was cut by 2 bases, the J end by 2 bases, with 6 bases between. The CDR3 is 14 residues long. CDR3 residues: CASSLRQTNEKLFF. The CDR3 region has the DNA TGTGCCAGCAGTTTAAGGCAGACTAATGAAAAACTGTTTTTT.